These 14 T cell receptor beta chains were sequenced from one sample in a study of T-cell reconstitution after alpha-beta-depleted transplantation in children. Unique molecular identifiers tagged the TCRbeta library. TCRdb analysed the PCR reads with MiXCR anew, one entry per CDR3 protein. In the table there are about 490,000 distinct CDR3 sequences, roughly a tenth of which are singletons. The sample here was PBMCs, taken before TCRalphabeta/CD19-depleted stem cell transplant. These receptors were collected from a child aged 2 to 10 with inherited bone marrow failure, due to receive a stem cell transplant.

This clonotype occurred many times. This chain links TRBV7-2 with TRBJ2-7, with 9 nucleotides matching TRBD2. CDR1 and CDR2 (germline): SGHTA, FQGNSA. This CDR3 contains 13 residues. The J segment lost 5 bases and the V segment lost 5 bases, leaving 4 bases of the junction unmatched. CDR3 residues: CASSPRGGNEQYF. The CDR3 nucleotides are TGTGCCAGCAGCCCGCGGGGGGGCAACGAGCAGTACTTC. Based on the CDR3 plus reference TRBV7-2 and TRBJ2-7, the full variable domain is GAGVSQSPSNKVTEKGKDVELRCDPISGHTALYWYRQSLGQGLEFLIYFQGNSAPDKSGLPSDRFSAERTGGSVSTLTIQRTQQEDSAVYLCASSPRGGNEQYFGPGTRLTVT.

The sample holds many counts of this clonotype. This chain connects TRBV20-1 to TRBJ2-7; 9 bases fit TRBD2. This CDR3 has 14 residues. Germline lookup yields CDR1 DFQATT and CDR2 SNEGSKA (reference sequence). V was clipped by 6 bases and J by 4 bases; unmatched bases: 10. In nucleotides, the CDR3 is TGCAGTGCCCGACGGTCTAGCGGGAAATACGAGCAGTACTTC. Translation: CSARRSSGKYEQYF.

This clonotype has only a few counts. The chain uses TRBV15 and TRBJ1-4, with D maybe TRBD1 (5 bases). V lost 3 bases and J lost 8, with 13 bases in between. The CDR3 runs 14 residues. From germline, CDR1 is LNHNV and CDR2 YYDKDF (reference sequence). The CDR3 DNA reads TGTGCCACCAGCAGGGGACCTAGGGACGAAAAACTGTTTTTT. Translation gives CATSRGPRDEKLFF.

This clonotype was counted many times. V usage is TRBV29-1 and J usage is TRBJ1-2, with 8 bases identical to TRBD1. The germline V gene encodes CDR1 SQVTM and CDR2 ANQGSEA. This CDR3 spans 15 amino acids. Losses at the gene ends were 4 bases for V and 0 bases for J; bases not matched to a gene: 7. Here the CDR3 reads CSVGGTGEPNYGYTF. CDR3 in DNA: TGCAGCGTTGGCGGGACAGGCGAACCTAACTATGGCTACACCTTC.

The rearrangement joins TRBV9 to TRBJ2-1; 10 nucleotides agree with TRBD1. J was trimmed by 5 bases and V by 0 bases; bases with no gene match: 5. The CDR3 is made up of 16 amino acids. CDR1 is SGDLS and CDR2 is YYNGEE in the germline V gene. The CDR3 spells CASSVGMGTGDNEQFF. CDR3 DNA sequence: TGTGCCAGCAGCGTAGGGATGGGGACAGGGGACAATGAGCAGTTCTTC.

This clonotype occurred many times. V gene TRBV12-3 or TRBV12-4 combines with J gene TRBJ2-5; D remains unclear. This CDR3 comprises 13 residues. Trimming shortened V by 2 bases and J by 1 base, and 5 bases separated the two germline ends. The chain's CDR3 is CASSLNSQETQYF. CDR3 DNA sequence: TGTGCCAGCAGTTTAAACAGCCAAGAGACCCAGTACTTC.

This clonotype was detected many times. This chain joins TRBV20-1 and TRBJ2-7; D tentatively fits TRBD1 or TRBD2 (5 bases each). The CDR3 extends over 13 amino acids. Germline V gene lookup returns CDR1 DFQATT and CDR2 SNEGSKA (reference sequence). V gave up 7 bases and J gave up 5 bases, with 18 bases separating them. Here the CDR3 DNA reads TGCAGTGGAAAGGGACCCCTTAGCCACGAGCAGTACTTC. Residues: CSGKGPLSHEQYF.

The chain has TRBV20-1 and TRBJ2-2, with 7 bases aligning to TRBD1. The V gene end was trimmed by 3 bases and the J gene end by 8 bases; junction bases not matched to a gene: 12. The germline gives CDR1 DFQATT, CDR2 SNEGSKA (reference sequence). The CDR3 has 15 residues. This CDR3 reads CSARTGQADLGELFF. CDR3 in DNA: TGCAGTGCTAGGACAGGACAGGCCGACTTAGGGGAGCTGTTTTTT.

This clonotype has at least ten counts. This chain joins TRBV27 and TRBJ2-1; 8 nucleotides agree with TRBD2. CDR3 length equals 16 residues. The germline gives CDR1 MNHEY, CDR2 SMNVEV (reference sequence). V lost 3 bases to trimming and J lost 2 bases; unmatched junction nucleotides: 6. Written as DNA, the CDR3 is TGTGCCAGCAGTTTGGTTCTAGCGGGTACCTACAATGAGCAGTTCTTC. Translated: CASSLVLAGTYNEQFF.

This clonotype showed up many times. The V gene is TRBV28, the J gene TRBJ1-2; a possible D gene is TRBD1 (6 bases). Germline-derived CDR1 and CDR2 are MDHEN and SYDVKM. The length of the CDR3 is 14 residues. Trimming pared 9 bases from V and 8 bases from J, leaving 22 bases between. The CDR3 reads CASDLRRGRGGYTF. CDR3 bases: TGTGCCAGTGATTTAAGACGGGGGCGGGGCGGCTACACCTTC.

This clonotype appeared many times. At one end, the junction sequence differs from germline, possibly due to a read error. CDR3 nucleotide sequence: TGTGCCACCAGTCGGGGGGCCCACTACGAGCAGTACTTC. This sequence encodes CATSRGAHYEQYF. The chain is built from TRBV6-1 and TRBJ2-7; D might be TRBD2 (7 bases). The CDR3 contains 13 residues. Germline V gene data show CDR1 as MNHNS and CDR2 as SASEGT.

This clonotype appeared many times. The chain uses TRBV11-2 and TRBJ2-1, with D unresolved. This CDR3 comprises 12 residues. The germline V and J ends were trimmed by 4 bases and 3 bases, with 4 bases remaining between them. CDR1 is SGHAT, CDR2 FQNNGV, per germline. CDR3 residues: CASSWYYNEQFF. The CDR3 DNA reads TGTGCCAGCAGCTGGTACTACAATGAGCAGTTCTTC.

V is TRBV5-1 and J is TRBJ2-7, with 9 bases identical to TRBD1. V gave up 1 base and J gave up 2 bases; unmatched junction bases: 4. CDR1 is SGHRS, CDR2 YFSETQ, per germline. This CDR3 has 15 residues. CDR3 sequence: CASSLWTGETYEQYF. The CDR3 DNA reads as TGCGCCAGCAGCTTGTGGACAGGGGAGACCTACGAGCAGTACTTC.

The table lists this clonotype with many counts. The chain couples TRBV4-3 to TRBJ2-1; 8 bases line up with TRBD2. After removal of 1 base from V and 9 bases from J, the junction contained 11 bases not matched to a gene. Germline V lookup: CDR1 LGHNA, CDR2 YSLEER. The CDR3 covers 16 residues. The CDR3, as DNA: TGCGCCAGCAGCCAAGTCGCAGCGGGAGTTGGGATTGAGCAGTTCTTC. This sequence encodes CASSQVAAGVGIEQFF.